These 18 T cell receptor beta chains came from one sample sequenced in a study of cytomegalovirus exposure and HLA in healthy donors. Primers for the PCR totalled 60 Vbeta and 13 Jbeta. Sequencing used immunoSEQ multiplex PCR; TCRdb keeps in-frame clones, though not all of them. Here the sample spans hundreds of thousands of clones, more than 60% being singletons. The specimen was PBMCs. These receptors originate from a woman aged 60-75 years in good health and CMV-seropositive.

The sample holds a few counts of this clone. The chain links TRBV6-5 to TRBJ1-4, with D unresolved. V gave up 4 bases and J gave up 3 bases, with 6 bases separating them. CDR3 length equals 13 residues. Germline loops: CDR1 MNHEY, CDR2 SVGAGI. For the CDR3, the DNA is TGTGCCAGCAGTTTCCTTTCTAATGAAAAACTGTTTTTT. Protein: CASSFLSNEKLFF.

V is TRBV5-1 and J is TRBJ2-7, with TRBD1 matching over 12 bases. The CDR3 length is 14 residues. CDR1 and CDR2 from the germline V gene are SGHRS and YFSETQ. Losses at the gene ends were 4 bases for V and 7 bases for J; bases not matched to a gene: 6. CDR3 in DNA: TGCGCCAGCAGCACGGGACAGGGGGCGTTTGAGCAGTACTTC. Translation gives CASSTGQGAFEQYF.

The V and J genes are TRBV5-1 and TRBJ2-3; 9 bases match TRBD2. The CDR3 has 16 amino acids. The germline gives CDR1 SGHRS, CDR2 YFSETQ. V dropped 2 bases and J dropped 4; count of bases not matched to a gene: 8. The CDR3 sequence: CASSFQGGLAADTQYF. CDR3 DNA sequence: TGCGCCAGCAGCTTCCAAGGGGGACTAGCAGCAGATACGCAGTATTTT.

The chain carries TRBV6-5 and TRBJ1-3, with 7 positions matching TRBD1. The germline V gene has CDR1 MNHEY and CDR2 SVGAGI. This CDR3 has 14 residues. V was clipped by 6 bases and J by 9 bases; unmatched bases: 11. The chain's CDR3 is CASSWTGPPGTIYF. The CDR3 nucleotides are TGTGCCAGCAGCTGGACAGGCCCCCCTGGCACCATATATTTT.

This clone came up once. The chain recombines TRBV5-6 with TRBJ1-6; D uncertain. Deletions cut 4 bases from V and 4 bases from J, with 24 bases between. This CDR3 region has 19 residues. Looked up from germline, CDR1 is SGHDT and CDR2 is YYEEEE. Here the CDR3 reads CASSPSPRIGKLYNSPLHF. The CDR3 DNA is TGTGCCAGCAGCCCCAGTCCCAGGATAGGAAAGCTATATAATTCACCCCTCCACTTT.

V is TRBV11-2 and J is TRBJ1-1, with a weak D call TRBD1 (6 bases). The CDR3 is 14 amino acids. CDR1 is SGHAT, CDR2 FQNNGV, per germline. The germline V and J ends were trimmed by 0 bases and 3 bases, with 8 bases remaining between them. The CDR3 DNA sequence: TGTGCCAGCAGCTTAGACAGGGGTGACACTGAAGCTTTCTTT. Translated, it gives CASSLDRGDTEAFF.

There are a few counts of this clone. V and J are TRBV6-5 and TRBJ2-7, with D maybe TRBD1 (5 bases). The CDR3 is 15 residues long. V lost 2 bases and J 6 bases, leaving 17 bases between the germline ends. CDR1 MNHEY and CDR2 SVGAGI come from the germline V gene. The CDR3 loop reads CASSYGMDQGAEQYF. CDR3 coding DNA: TGTGCCAGCAGTTACGGGATGGACCAGGGCGCCGAGCAGTACTTC.

The chain has TRBV19 and TRBJ2-7; D unresolved. Trimming removed 2 bases from V and 1 base from J, with 12 bases in between. CDR1 LNHDA and CDR2 SQIVND come from the germline V gene (reference sequence). The CDR3 runs 15 residues. CDR3 in DNA: TGTGCCAGTAGTATACAGGTTACAGCATCCTACGAGCAGTACTTC. Amino acids: CASSIQVTASYEQYF.

V gene TRBV19 combines with J gene TRBJ2-2; 10 bases match TRBD2. From germline, CDR1 is LNHDA and CDR2 SQIVND (reference sequence). With V trimmed by 6 bases and J by 7 bases, 14 bases remained unmatched. The CDR3 contains 17 residues. This CDR3 reads CASRPPTPSGGIGELFF. CDR3 nucleotides: TGTGCCAGTAGACCCCCCACCCCTAGCGGGGGTATCGGGGAGCTGTTTTTT.

There are a few counts of this clone. The chain joins TRBV5-5 to TRBJ1-4; D is uncertain. Germline CDR1 SGHKS, CDR2 YYEKEE (reference sequence). Trimming shortened V by 0 bases and J by 11 bases, and 11 bases separated the two germline ends. The CDR3 covers 13 residues. CDR3 loop: CASSLVPGEKLFF. CDR3 DNA: TGTGCCAGCAGCTTGGTGCCGGGAGAGAAACTGTTTTTT.

The V gene is TRBV5-1, the J gene TRBJ2-7, with 7 bases aligning to TRBD2. Germline trimming cut 2 bases from V and 6 bases from J; bases unmatched to any gene: 2. The V gene's germline CDR1 is SGHRS and CDR2 YFSETQ. The CDR3 contains 12 residues. CDR3: CASSFPSGEQYF. The CDR3, as DNA: TGCGCCAGCAGCTTCCCTAGCGGCGAGCAGTACTTC. Full variable domain (missing parts from reference TRBV5-1 and TRBJ2-7): KAGVTQTPRYLIKTRGQQVTLSCSPISGHRSVSWYQQTPGQGLQFLFEYFSETQRNKGNFPGRFSGRQFSNSRSEMNVSTLELGDSALYLCASSFPSGEQYFGPGTRLTVT.

The chain employs TRBV7-9 and TRBJ2-5; 8 bases align to TRBD1. This CDR3 is 14 amino acids long. The J segment lost 4 bases and the V segment lost 3 bases, leaving 4 bases of the junction unmatched. Germline CDR1 is SEHNR and CDR2 is FQNEAQ (reference sequence). The CDR3 nucleotides are TGTGCCAGCAGCTTTAGGACAGGGCCAGAGACCCAGTACTTC. This codes for CASSFRTGPETQYF.

V usage is TRBV10-1 and J usage is TRBJ1-3; 8 bases are shared with TRBD1. Trimming at V came to 6 bases and at J to 0 bases, leaving 10 bases not matched to a gene. CDR3 length: 17 amino acids. The germline gives CDR1 WNHNN, CDR2 SYGVQD (reference sequence). CDR3 protein: CASSTYRTGGSGNTIYF. The CDR3 DNA sequence: TGCGCCAGCAGCACCTATCGAACAGGGGGCTCTGGAAACACCATATATTTT.

The chain couples TRBV27 to TRBJ1-1, with 10 bases fitting TRBD1. The ends lost 8 bases at V and 0 bases at J; junction bases unmatched: 6. The CDR3 runs 15 residues. Germline assignment: CDR1 MNHEY and CDR2 SMNVEV (reference sequence). The CDR3 is CASVGTGDMNTEAFF. The CDR3 nucleotides read TGTGCCAGCGTCGGGACAGGGGACATGAACACTGAAGCTTTCTTT.

The sample holds a few counts of this clone. The rearrangement joins TRBV27 to TRBJ1-2; D is perhaps TRBD1 (6 bases). Germline V gene lookup returns CDR1 MNHEY and CDR2 SMNVEV (reference sequence). V dropped 1 base and J dropped 3 bases, with 12 bases sitting between them. The CDR3 is made up of 15 amino acids. This CDR3 is CASSLYPGADYGYTF. DNA for the CDR3: TGTGCCAGCAGTTTATATCCAGGGGCGGACTATGGCTACACCTTC.

The rearrangement uses TRBV6-4 and TRBJ1-5; tentatively, D is TRBD1 (6 bases). The CDR3 is 14 amino acids. CDR1 MRHNA and CDR2 SNTAGT come from the germline V gene. Deletions cut 5 bases from V and 11 bases from J, with 19 bases between. This chain's CDR3 is CASSPGGDGGAQHF. The CDR3 coding sequence is TGTGCCAGCAGTCCTGGGGGCGACGGAGGAGCCCAGCATTTT.

The V call is TRBV7-9, the J call TRBJ2-7; 7 bases are a match to TRBD1. This CDR3 region has 14 residues. CDR1 and CDR2 from the germline V gene are SEHNR and FQNEAQ (reference sequence). V lost 5 bases to trimming and J lost 1 base; unmatched junction nucleotides: 5. CDR3 coding DNA: TGTGCCAGCAGCCCCGCACAGGGGTCCTACGAGCAGTACTTC. Protein: CASSPAQGSYEQYF.

This clone was counted between two and nine times. The rearrangement uses TRBV5-1 and TRBJ1-4, with D hard to call. The ends were cut back, 0 bases at V and 4 bases at J, with 10 bases in the middle. CDR1 is SGHRS and CDR2 is YFSETQ in the germline V gene. This CDR3 spans 15 amino acids. The CDR3 bases are TGCGCCAGCAGCTTGGATACGGGAAATAATGAAAAACTGTTTTTT. It yields the protein CASSLDTGNNEKLFF.